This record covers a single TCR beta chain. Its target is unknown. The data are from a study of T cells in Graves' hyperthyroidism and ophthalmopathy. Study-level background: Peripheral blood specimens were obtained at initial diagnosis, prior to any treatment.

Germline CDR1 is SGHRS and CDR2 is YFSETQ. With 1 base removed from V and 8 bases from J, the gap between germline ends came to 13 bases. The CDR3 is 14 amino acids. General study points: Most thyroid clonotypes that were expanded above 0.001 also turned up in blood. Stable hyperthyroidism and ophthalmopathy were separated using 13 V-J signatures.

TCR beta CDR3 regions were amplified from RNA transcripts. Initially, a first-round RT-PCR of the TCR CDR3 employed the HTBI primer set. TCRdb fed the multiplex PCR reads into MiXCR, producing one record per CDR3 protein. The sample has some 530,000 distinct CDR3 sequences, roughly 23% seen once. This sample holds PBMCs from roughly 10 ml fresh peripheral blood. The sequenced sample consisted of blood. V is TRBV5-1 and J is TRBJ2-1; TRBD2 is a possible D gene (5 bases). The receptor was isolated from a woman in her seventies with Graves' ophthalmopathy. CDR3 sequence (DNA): TGCGCCAGCAGCTTGCTCTACGGGAACGATGAGCAGTTCTTC. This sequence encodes CASSLLYGNDEQFF.